This T cell receptor (beta chain) was recorded in a study of T cell responses to AZD1222 COVID-19 vaccine. Assay: immunoSEQ multiplex PCR; the TCRdb copy retains only in-frame clones and omits some. The sample records roughly 190,000 clones, roughly 91% being singletons. The CDR3 has 13 amino acids. Trimming removed 8 bases from V and 4 bases from J; junction bases left unmatched: 6. Looked up from germline, CDR1 is ENHRY and CDR2 is SYGVKD. V is TRBV10-3 and J is TRBJ1-1; TRBD1 matches 8 bases. This clonotype was sampled from an adult in good health. The input for sequencing was peripheral blood, taken on day 0 of AZD1222 vaccination. The CDR3 sequence is CAIGPTGVTEAFF. The CDR3 DNA is TGTGCCATCGGGCCGACAGGGGTCACTGAAGCTTTCTTT.